The T cell receptor (beta chain) described here comes from a study of blood T cell repertoires in COVID-19 (dated by TCRdb to 2018 to 2020). Study-level background: The collaborator samples originated in the United States, Italy and Spain and spanned the acute and convalescent phases of COVID-19. The prospective study material was composed of cDNA or gDNA derived from T cells, B-cell-depleted T cells, or PBMCs. Deeply sampled blood TCRbeta repertoires from subjects exposed to, actively infected with, or recovered from COVID-19 were included in the dataset. The repertoires were released in a freely available public database intended as a resource for research on the immune response to SARS-CoV-2. The samples were drawn from the first 160 participants of the ongoing ImmuneRACE study and from over 950 subjects provided by 6 global collaborators. Nearly every sample came with metadata listing a de-identified subject ID, COVID-19 status, age in years and sex. Where available, HLA class I and class II types were taken from metadata supplied by the sample provider and were not determined by assay-based typing.

The germline V gene encodes CDR1 SGHNT and CDR2 YYREEE (reference sequence). From the cysteine through the phenylalanine, the CDR3 covers 16 amino acids. Here the CDR3 DNA is all that survives: 48 bases in frame from base 1. V lost 2 bases and J lost 0 bases, and the count of bases not matched to a germline gene is 2. TCRbeta CDR3 regions were amplified from genomic DNA using the immunoSEQ Assay, a bias-controlled multiplex PCR. On the study's bioinformatics: The number of nucleated cells in each sample was estimated by amplification of reference gene primers within the assay. To quantify the absolute abundance of each unique TCRbeta CDR3 rearrangement, sequence reads were collapsed and filtered. For each sample, productive Simpson clonality was calculated as the square root of Simpson's diversity index over productive rearrangements. Drawn from immuneACCESS, this table holds only the in-frame rearrangements with V and J called that TCRdb kept. Clones are partly lost; checked studies trace under half to an unresolved V gene and leave the rest unexplained. V and J calls and clone size are those listed in that table; D and trimming were worked out from the DNA. Within this sample are about 480,000 clones, with roughly 90% of them counted one time only. Of the sample, over 1.5% is held by the ten largest clones.

The paper as a whole reports these results and caveats: The quantity of clinical and demographic metadata differed by source and by participant and was supplied without curation.

Concerning this clone: Its antigen specificity is not known. No clone much larger than this one lies a single base away; base qualities are absent.

Enrolling through a virtual design, the prospective study's participants ranged in age from roughly 18 to 90 years and lived across roughly 24 United States geographic areas. In the prospective study, cohorts were assigned on the basis of participant-reported clinical history obtained from a screening survey and a study questionnaire. Recovered participants in ImmuneRACE Cohort 3 were defined as having two consecutive negative NP/OP PCR tests, clearance from a healthcare professional, or resolution of symptoms. In the prospective study, whole blood, serum and a nasopharyngeal or oropharyngeal swab were collected from each participant by mobile phlebotomists. Over a 2-month period, participants in the prospective study had the option of providing additional blood draws and questionnaires. Prospective study blood samples were shipped either frozen or at room temperature before DNA extraction.

The rearranged segments are TRBV5-4 and TRBJ2-6, with 7 junctional bases fitting TRBD1. Sequencing input: PBMCs or T cells enriched from blood (not recorded which). The receptor's source is a woman between 40 and 55 years old who had recovered from COVID-19. The DNA sequence reads TGTGCCAGCAGCTTCGGGGACAGCTCTGGGGCCAACGTCCTGACTTTC. Translation gives CASSFGDSSGANVLTF.